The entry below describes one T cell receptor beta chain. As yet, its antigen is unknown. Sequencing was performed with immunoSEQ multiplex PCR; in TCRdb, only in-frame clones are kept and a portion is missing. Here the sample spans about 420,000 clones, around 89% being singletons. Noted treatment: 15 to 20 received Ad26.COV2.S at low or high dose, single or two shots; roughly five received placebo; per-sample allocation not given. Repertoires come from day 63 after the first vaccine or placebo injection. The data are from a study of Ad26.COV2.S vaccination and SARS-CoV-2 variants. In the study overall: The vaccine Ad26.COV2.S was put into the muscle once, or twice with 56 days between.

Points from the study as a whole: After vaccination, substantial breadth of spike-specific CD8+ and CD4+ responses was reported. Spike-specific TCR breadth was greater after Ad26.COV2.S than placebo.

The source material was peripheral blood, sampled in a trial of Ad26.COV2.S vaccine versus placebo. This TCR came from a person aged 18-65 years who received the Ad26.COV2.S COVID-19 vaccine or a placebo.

In DNA form, the CDR3 reads TGTGCCAGCAGTGTGGACAGCAATCAGCCCCAGCATTTT. Its protein product is CASSVDSNQPQHF. The chain uses TRBV2 and TRBJ1-5; D unclear. CDR3 length: 13 amino acids. Trimming left V 4 bases short and J 1 base short, with 5 bases between. Looked up from germline, CDR1 is SNHLY and CDR2 is FYNNEI.